Listed below are T cell receptor beta chains from one sample, sequenced in a study of blood T cell repertoires in COVID-19. Measured with immunoSEQ multiplex PCR; TCRdb has only the in-frame clones, and not every one. The data hold some 210,000 clones, with more than 70% observed a single time. The source material was peripheral blood. All receptors come from a man aged 50-59 years with active or convalescent COVID-19. CDR3s include the opening cysteine and the closing phenylalanine or tryptophan. The D gene is left open where the match is weak. Clone size is stated in some rows and not others, as once, few, many or a class when expanded.

v_call: TRBV11-2
j_call: TRBJ2-2
d_call: -
clone_size: -
cdr3_aa: CASSSRKQGFTGELFF
cdr3_nt: TGTGCCAGCAGCTCGCGGAAACAGGGTTTCACCGGGGAGCTGTTTTTT

v_call: TRBV29-1
j_call: TRBJ1-4
d_call: -
clone_size: -
cdr3_aa: CSVESRGRPGEKLFF
cdr3_nt: TGCAGCGTTGAATCTCGCGGGAGACCTGGTGAAAAACTGTTTTTT

v_call: TRBV18
j_call: TRBJ1-1
d_call: -
clone_size: -
cdr3_aa: CASSLIRDTEAFF
cdr3_nt: TGTGCCAGCTCACTGATCCGGGACACTGAAGCTTTCTTT

v_call: TRBV6-4
j_call: TRBJ2-3
d_call: TRBD2
clone_size: -
cdr3_aa: CASSAEAGGSDTQYF
cdr3_nt: TGTGCCAGCAGTGCCGAGGCGGGGGGGTCGGATACGCAGTATTTT

v_call: TRBV3-1/TRBV3-2
j_call: TRBJ2-3
d_call: -
clone_size: -
cdr3_aa: CASSPRPRASTDTQYF
cdr3_nt: TGTGCCAGCAGCCCGCGCCCTCGTGCTAGCACAGATACGCAGTATTTT

v_call: TRBV7-2
j_call: TRBJ2-1
d_call: TRBD2
clone_size: -
cdr3_aa: CASSPGLAGYEQFF
cdr3_nt: TGTGCCAGCAGCCCAGGACTAGCGGGCTATGAGCAGTTCTTC

v_call: TRBV19
j_call: TRBJ1-2
d_call: -
clone_size: -
cdr3_aa: CASSIRGTTNGYTF
cdr3_nt: TGTGCCAGTAGTATACGGGGAACCACAAATGGCTACACCTTC

v_call: TRBV6-6
j_call: TRBJ1-2
d_call: TRBD1
clone_size: once
cdr3_aa: CASSYSVTGSYGYTF
cdr3_nt: TGTGCCAGCAGTTACTCCGTGACAGGGAGCTATGGCTACACCTTC

v_call: TRBV24-1
j_call: TRBJ1-5
d_call: -
clone_size: once
cdr3_aa: CATSDPVWRDQPQHF
cdr3_nt: TGTGCCACCAGTGACCCCGTCTGGAGGGATCAGCCCCAGCATTTT

v_call: TRBV5-1
j_call: TRBJ1-1
d_call: -
clone_size: once
cdr3_aa: CASSFGTVQNTEAFF
cdr3_nt: TGCGCCAGCAGCTTCGGTACAGTTCAGAACACTGAAGCTTTCTTT

v_call: TRBV6-2/TRBV6-3
j_call: TRBJ1-5
d_call: TRBD1
clone_size: -
cdr3_aa: CASSYRTGGGGNQPQHF
cdr3_nt: TGTGCCAGCAGTTACCGGACAGGGGGAGGTGGCAATCAGCCCCAGCATTTT

v_call: TRBV6-5
j_call: TRBJ2-7
d_call: -
clone_size: -
cdr3_aa: CASSPGENEQYF
cdr3_nt: TGTGCCAGCAGTCCAGGGGAGAACGAGCAGTACTTC

v_call: TRBV2
j_call: TRBJ2-7
d_call: TRBD2
clone_size: -
cdr3_aa: CASSETSGVSYEQYF
cdr3_nt: TGTGCCAGCAGTGAAACTAGCGGGGTTTCCTACGAGCAGTACTTC

v_call: TRBV10-3
j_call: TRBJ1-1
d_call: -
clone_size: -
cdr3_aa: CAISVKGRETEAFF
cdr3_nt: TGTGCCATCAGTGTCAAGGGGCGGGAGACTGAAGCTTTCTTT

v_call: TRBV28
j_call: TRBJ1-1
d_call: TRBD1
clone_size: -
cdr3_aa: CASSRDPQGARFTEAFF
cdr3_nt: TGTGCCAGCAGCCGGGACCCGCAGGGGGCTAGATTTACTGAAGCTTTCTTT

v_call: TRBV5-1
j_call: TRBJ1-1
d_call: -
clone_size: many
cdr3_aa: CASSLGQSEAFF
cdr3_nt: TGCGCCAGCAGCTTGGGTCAGTCTGAAGCTTTCTTT

v_call: TRBV3-1/TRBV3-2
j_call: TRBJ1-1
d_call: -
clone_size: -
cdr3_aa: CASSQVQKSTQGAFF
cdr3_nt: TGTGCCAGCAGCCAAGTTCAGAAGAGTACCCAGGGAGCTTTCTTT

v_call: TRBV11-1
j_call: TRBJ2-7
d_call: -
clone_size: -
cdr3_aa: CASSRGSGSYEQYF
cdr3_nt: TGTGCCAGCAGCCGAGGGTCTGGCTCCTACGAGCAGTACTTC

v_call: TRBV5-5
j_call: TRBJ2-7
d_call: TRBD2
clone_size: few
cdr3_aa: CASSLGAAGAYEQYF
cdr3_nt: TGTGCCAGCAGCTTGGGTGCAGCGGGAGCCTACGAGCAGTACTTC

v_call: TRBV3-1/TRBV3-2
j_call: TRBJ2-3
d_call: -
clone_size: -
cdr3_aa: CASSQDSAAPDTQYF
cdr3_nt: TGTGCCAGCAGCCAAGATAGTGCCGCCCCAGATACGCAGTATTTT

v_call: TRBV27
j_call: TRBJ1-5
d_call: -
clone_size: once
cdr3_aa: CASRERLGQPQHF
cdr3_nt: TGTGCCAGCAGGGAGAGACTCGGTCAGCCCCAGCATTTT

v_call: TRBV10-3
j_call: TRBJ1-4
d_call: -
clone_size: -
cdr3_aa: CAISTRTNEKLFF
cdr3_nt: TGTGCCATCAGTACCCGGACTAATGAAAAACTGTTTTTT

v_call: TRBV28
j_call: TRBJ2-5
d_call: -
clone_size: once
cdr3_aa: CASSALPRDQETQYF
cdr3_nt: TGTGCCAGCAGTGCCCTTCCCCGCGACCAAGAGACCCAGTACTTC

v_call: TRBV19
j_call: TRBJ1-5
d_call: -
clone_size: -
cdr3_aa: CASSIWATDQPQHF
cdr3_nt: TGTGCCAGTAGTATATGGGCCACCGATCAGCCCCAGCATTTT

v_call: TRBV5-1
j_call: TRBJ1-1
d_call: TRBD1
clone_size: -
cdr3_aa: CASSLGQGGGNTEAFF
cdr3_nt: TGCGCCAGCAGCTTGGGGCAGGGGGGAGGAAACACTGAAGCTTTCTTT

v_call: TRBV5-4
j_call: TRBJ1-2
d_call: -
clone_size: -
cdr3_aa: CASSSDVEVDGYTF
cdr3_nt: TGTGCCAGCAGTTCGGACGTGGAGGTAGATGGCTACACCTTC

v_call: TRBV6-5
j_call: TRBJ2-5
d_call: TRBD1
clone_size: -
cdr3_aa: CASSPGGTTQYF
cdr3_nt: TGTGCCAGCAGTCCAGGGGGTACGACCCAGTACTTC

v_call: TRBV5-1
j_call: TRBJ1-1
d_call: -
clone_size: few
cdr3_aa: CASSRGNTEAFF
cdr3_nt: TGCGCCAGCAGCAGAGGGAACACTGAAGCTTTCTTT

v_call: TRBV9
j_call: TRBJ2-7
d_call: -
clone_size: few
cdr3_aa: CASSPVREQSYEQYF
cdr3_nt: TGTGCCAGCAGCCCAGTGAGGGAGCAATCCTACGAGCAGTACTTC

v_call: TRBV6-5
j_call: TRBJ1-2
d_call: -
clone_size: -
cdr3_aa: CASRRPGGDGYTF
cdr3_nt: TGTGCCAGCAGGCGACCGGGGGGTGATGGCTACACCTTC

v_call: TRBV6-5
j_call: TRBJ2-6
d_call: -
clone_size: few
cdr3_aa: CASRTGSSGANVLTF
cdr3_nt: TGTGCCAGCAGAACTGGGAGCTCTGGGGCCAACGTCCTGACTTTC

v_call: TRBV4-1
j_call: TRBJ1-2
d_call: TRBD1
clone_size: -
cdr3_aa: CASGQGNYGYTF
cdr3_nt: TGCGCCAGCGGACAGGGGAACTATGGCTACACCTTC

v_call: TRBV30
j_call: TRBJ2-7
d_call: -
clone_size: few
cdr3_aa: CAWSVDGRMYEQYF
cdr3_nt: TGTGCCTGGAGTGTAGACGGGAGAATGTACGAGCAGTACTTC

v_call: TRBV6-5
j_call: TRBJ1-5
d_call: -
clone_size: -
cdr3_aa: CASRPQGRNQPQHF
cdr3_nt: TGTGCCAGCAGGCCACAGGGACGCAATCAGCCCCAGCATTTT

v_call: TRBV2
j_call: TRBJ1-4
d_call: TRBD1
clone_size: -
cdr3_aa: CASSEGYTGGAGEKLFF
cdr3_nt: TGTGCCAGCAGTGAAGGGTATACAGGGGGCGCAGGTGAAAAACTGTTTTTT

v_call: TRBV6-6
j_call: TRBJ2-1
d_call: TRBD1
clone_size: -
cdr3_aa: CASSPAWDRGRESYNEQFF
cdr3_nt: TGTGCCAGCAGTCCAGCTTGGGACAGGGGCCGCGAATCCTACAATGAGCAGTTCTTC

v_call: TRBV11-3
j_call: TRBJ2-1
d_call: TRBD1
clone_size: -
cdr3_aa: CASSLDGGQGYNEQFF
cdr3_nt: TGTGCCAGCAGCTTAGATGGGGGACAGGGCTACAATGAGCAGTTCTTC

v_call: TRBV7-9
j_call: TRBJ1-4
d_call: -
clone_size: -
cdr3_aa: CASSLGLGAGGEKLFF
cdr3_nt: TGTGCCAGCAGCTTAGGTCTGGGAGCCGGGGGTGAAAAACTGTTTTTT

v_call: TRBV10-2
j_call: TRBJ2-3
d_call: TRBD2
clone_size: -
cdr3_aa: CASIPGLAGGRDTQYF
cdr3_nt: TGCGCCAGCATCCCCGGACTAGCGGGGGGGAGAGATACGCAGTATTTT

v_call: TRBV6-5
j_call: TRBJ1-2
d_call: TRBD1
clone_size: -
cdr3_aa: CASSRQGYGYTF
cdr3_nt: TGTGCCAGCAGTAGACAGGGGTATGGCTACACCTTC

v_call: TRBV6-5
j_call: TRBJ2-7
d_call: TRBD1
clone_size: -
cdr3_aa: CASTPWTGGNEQYF
cdr3_nt: TGTGCCAGCACACCATGGACAGGGGGCAACGAGCAGTACTTC

v_call: TRBV5-1
j_call: TRBJ1-2
d_call: -
clone_size: -
cdr3_aa: CASSLAREYGYTF
cdr3_nt: TGCGCCAGCAGCTTGGCCAGGGAATATGGCTACACCTTC

v_call: TRBV7-2
j_call: TRBJ1-6
d_call: -
clone_size: -
cdr3_aa: CASSRRTYNSPLHF
cdr3_nt: TGTGCCAGCAGCCGCAGGACCTATAATTCACCCCTCCACTTT

v_call: TRBV11-3
j_call: TRBJ2-6
d_call: -
clone_size: -
cdr3_aa: CASSSRVTGANVLTF
cdr3_nt: TGTGCCAGCAGCTCCAGGGTAACTGGGGCCAACGTCCTGACTTTC

v_call: TRBV27
j_call: TRBJ1-2
d_call: TRBD1
clone_size: few
cdr3_aa: CASAKNTGVGGYTF
cdr3_nt: TGTGCCAGTGCGAAAAATACAGGGGTTGGTGGCTACACCTTC

v_call: TRBV5-6
j_call: TRBJ2-5
d_call: -
clone_size: -
cdr3_aa: CASSFRRGYQETQYF
cdr3_nt: TGTGCCAGCAGCTTCAGAAGGGGTTACCAAGAGACCCAGTACTTC

v_call: TRBV6-5
j_call: TRBJ2-1
d_call: -
clone_size: once
cdr3_aa: CASSYGGALNEQFF
cdr3_nt: TGTGCCAGCAGTTACGGGGGGGCTCTCAATGAGCAGTTCTTC

v_call: TRBV30
j_call: TRBJ1-1
d_call: -
clone_size: few
cdr3_aa: CAWRKTYDRNAEAFF
cdr3_nt: TGTGCCTGGAGAAAGACCTACGACAGGAACGCTGAAGCTTTCTTT

v_call: TRBV3-1/TRBV3-2
j_call: TRBJ1-3
d_call: TRBD1
clone_size: -
cdr3_aa: CASRDRGSSGNTIYF
cdr3_nt: TGTGCCAGCAGGGACAGGGGGAGCTCTGGAAACACCATATATTTT

v_call: TRBV6-5
j_call: TRBJ1-2
d_call: -
clone_size: -
cdr3_aa: CASTQGWGYTF
cdr3_nt: TGTGCCAGCACCCAGGGGTGGGGCTACACCTTC

v_call: TRBV12-3/TRBV12-4
j_call: TRBJ1-2
d_call: TRBD1
clone_size: -
cdr3_aa: CASSPDRGSGYTF
cdr3_nt: TGTGCCAGCAGCCCAGACAGGGGATCAGGCTACACCTTC

v_call: TRBV6-5
j_call: TRBJ2-5
d_call: -
clone_size: -
cdr3_aa: CAAEDHIQETQYF
cdr3_nt: TGTGCCGCGGAGGACCACATCCAAGAGACCCAGTACTTC

v_call: TRBV30
j_call: TRBJ1-1
d_call: -
clone_size: few
cdr3_aa: CAWNLFGRGTEAFF
cdr3_nt: TGTGCCTGGAATCTCTTCGGGAGAGGCACTGAAGCTTTCTTT

v_call: TRBV24-1
j_call: TRBJ2-5
d_call: TRBD2
clone_size: -
cdr3_aa: CATSAPLAGVGETQYF
cdr3_nt: TGTGCCACCAGTGCCCCACTAGCGGGAGTTGGAGAGACCCAGTACTTC

v_call: TRBV11-2
j_call: TRBJ2-5
d_call: TRBD1
clone_size: -
cdr3_aa: CASTQGQQETQYF
cdr3_nt: TGTGCCAGCACCCAGGGACAGCAAGAGACCCAGTACTTC